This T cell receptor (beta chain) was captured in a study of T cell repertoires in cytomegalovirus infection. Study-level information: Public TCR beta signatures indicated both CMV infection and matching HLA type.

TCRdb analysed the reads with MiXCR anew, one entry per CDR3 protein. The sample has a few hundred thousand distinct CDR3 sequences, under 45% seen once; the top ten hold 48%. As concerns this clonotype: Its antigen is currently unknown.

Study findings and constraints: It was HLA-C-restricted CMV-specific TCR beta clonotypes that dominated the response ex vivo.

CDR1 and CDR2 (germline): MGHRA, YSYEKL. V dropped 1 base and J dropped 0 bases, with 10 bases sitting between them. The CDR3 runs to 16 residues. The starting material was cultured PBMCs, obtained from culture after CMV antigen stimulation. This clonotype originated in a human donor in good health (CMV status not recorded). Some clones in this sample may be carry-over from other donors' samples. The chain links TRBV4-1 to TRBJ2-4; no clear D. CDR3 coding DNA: TGCGCCAGCAGCCAAGCCGGGCAACTAGCCAAAAACATTCAGTACTTC. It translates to CASSQAGQLAKNIQYF.